This is a list of T cell receptor beta chains from one sample in a study of CD4 T cells in relation to SARS-CoV-2 and coronaviruses. Profiling relied on immunoSEQ multiplex PCR, and the TCRdb table lists in-frame clones only, not all of them. The sample has about 59,000 clones; more than 80% are singletons. Sequencing was performed on memory CD4+ T cells from PBMCs. These receptors were taken from a human donor in good health. The CDR3 runs from the conserved cysteine through the conserved F or W. Fields, in order: V gene, J gene, clone size, D gene, CDR3 protein, CDR3 DNA. A D gene is named only where the DNA matches it firmly. Clone size is shown for a subset of rows, as once, few, many or a class of expanded clone.

v_call: TRBV28; j_call: TRBJ2-7; clone_size: -; d_call: -; cdr3_aa: CASSLPKDEQYF; cdr3_nt: TGTGCCAGCAGTTTACCGAAGGACGAGCAGTACTTC
v_call: TRBV12-5; j_call: TRBJ2-3; clone_size: -; d_call: TRBD2; cdr3_aa: CASGRGEGRDTQYF; cdr3_nt: TGTGCTAGTGGCCGAGGGGAGGGACGGGATACGCAGTATTTT
v_call: TRBV7-2; j_call: TRBJ2-7; clone_size: -; d_call: -; cdr3_aa: CASSLQGENYEQYF; cdr3_nt: TGTGCCAGCAGCTTACAAGGGGAGAACTACGAGCAGTACTTC
v_call: TRBV19; j_call: TRBJ2-5; clone_size: -; d_call: -; cdr3_aa: CASSNTPAGVQETQYF; cdr3_nt: TGTGCCAGTAGCAACACGCCCGCCGGGGTACAAGAGACCCAGTACTTC
v_call: TRBV10-1; j_call: TRBJ1-1; clone_size: -; d_call: TRBD1; cdr3_aa: CASSAYRGSTEAFF; cdr3_nt: TGCGCCAGCAGTGCATACAGGGGGAGCACTGAAGCTTTCTTT
v_call: TRBV19; j_call: TRBJ2-2; clone_size: -; d_call: TRBD1; cdr3_aa: CASSLNRQGRGGELFF; cdr3_nt: TGTGCCAGTAGTCTCAACCGACAGGGTCGCGGCGGGGAGCTGTTTTTT
v_call: TRBV19; j_call: TRBJ1-1; clone_size: few; d_call: -; cdr3_aa: CASSLGRHTEAFF; cdr3_nt: TGTGCCAGTAGTTTGGGACGGCACACTGAAGCTTTCTTT
v_call: TRBV5-1; j_call: TRBJ2-7; clone_size: -; d_call: -; cdr3_aa: CASSLGTGSLSYEQYF; cdr3_nt: TGCGCCAGCAGCCTGGGGACCGGGTCCCTCTCCTACGAGCAGTACTTC
v_call: TRBV9; j_call: TRBJ2-1; clone_size: -; d_call: -; cdr3_aa: CASSDVGGGRNEQFF; cdr3_nt: TGTGCCAGCAGCGATGTTGGAGGCGGGCGCAATGAGCAGTTCTTC
v_call: TRBV29-1; j_call: TRBJ2-7; clone_size: -; d_call: -; cdr3_aa: CSVEDEGYEQYF; cdr3_nt: TGCAGCGTTGAAGACGAGGGCTACGAGCAGTACTTC
v_call: TRBV6-5; j_call: TRBJ2-7; clone_size: once; d_call: -; cdr3_aa: CASRTGGPTVEQYF; cdr3_nt: TGTGCCAGCAGGACAGGCGGTCCTACTGTCGAGCAGTACTTC
v_call: TRBV4-1; j_call: TRBJ2-1; clone_size: -; d_call: TRBD1; cdr3_aa: CASSQPQTGGNEQFF; cdr3_nt: TGCGCCAGCAGCCAGCCTCAAACAGGGGGCAATGAGCAGTTCTTC
v_call: TRBV7-9; j_call: TRBJ2-7; clone_size: -; d_call: -; cdr3_aa: CASSLFEGLTYEQYF; cdr3_nt: TGTGCCAGCAGCTTATTTGAAGGGTTGACCTACGAGCAGTACTTC
v_call: TRBV18; j_call: TRBJ2-3; clone_size: -; d_call: -; cdr3_aa: CASSQDHGDTQYF; cdr3_nt: TGTGCCAGCTCACAGGACCACGGAGATACGCAGTATTTT
v_call: TRBV3-1/TRBV3-2; j_call: TRBJ1-2; clone_size: -; d_call: -; cdr3_aa: CASSQAGTDYGYTF; cdr3_nt: TGTGCCAGCAGCCAGGCCGGGACCGATTATGGCTACACCTTC
v_call: TRBV7-3; j_call: TRBJ1-1; clone_size: -; d_call: -; cdr3_aa: CASSLTGGGITEAFF; cdr3_nt: TGTGCCAGCAGCTTAACCGGGGGCGGAATCACTGAAGCTTTCTTT
v_call: TRBV10-2; j_call: TRBJ1-1; clone_size: -; d_call: -; cdr3_aa: CASSEARRGNTEAFF; cdr3_nt: TGCGCCAGCAGTGAGGCCAGGAGGGGGAACACTGAAGCTTTCTTT
v_call: TRBV7-3; j_call: TRBJ2-5; clone_size: -; d_call: -; cdr3_aa: CASSSSPSEQETQYF; cdr3_nt: TGTGCCAGCAGCTCTAGTCCTAGCGAGCAAGAGACCCAGTACTTC
v_call: TRBV7-8; j_call: TRBJ1-2; clone_size: -; d_call: -; cdr3_aa: CASSLASDPYYGYTF; cdr3_nt: TGTGCCAGCAGCTTAGCGTCAGACCCTTACTATGGCTACACCTTC
v_call: TRBV5-1; j_call: TRBJ1-2; clone_size: -; d_call: TRBD1; cdr3_aa: CASQRTGGADGYTF; cdr3_nt: TGCGCCAGCCAAAGGACAGGGGGCGCCGATGGCTACACCTTC
v_call: TRBV28; j_call: TRBJ2-7; clone_size: once; d_call: TRBD2; cdr3_aa: CASSLSVAGFYEQYF; cdr3_nt: TGTGCCAGCAGTTTGTCGGTAGCGGGATTCTACGAGCAGTACTTC
v_call: TRBV15; j_call: TRBJ1-1; clone_size: -; d_call: -; cdr3_aa: CATSRGGRSNTEAFF; cdr3_nt: TGTGCCACCAGCAGGGGGGGGCGGTCGAACACTGAAGCTTTCTTT
v_call: TRBV18; j_call: TRBJ2-5; clone_size: -; d_call: -; cdr3_aa: CASSPRQGQQETQYF; cdr3_nt: TGTGCCAGCTCACCAAGGCAGGGACAACAAGAGACCCAGTACTTC
v_call: TRBV7-2; j_call: TRBJ2-1; clone_size: -; d_call: -; cdr3_aa: CASSLRGDTYNEQFF; cdr3_nt: TGTGCCAGCAGCTTAAGGGGGGATACCTACAATGAGCAGTTCTTC
v_call: TRBV6-5; j_call: TRBJ2-2; clone_size: -; d_call: -; cdr3_aa: CASSYGPTGELFF; cdr3_nt: TGTGCCAGCAGTTACGGGCCAACCGGGGAGCTGTTTTTT
v_call: TRBV11-2; j_call: TRBJ1-6; clone_size: -; d_call: TRBD1; cdr3_aa: CASRRFRDSNSPLHF; cdr3_nt: TGTGCCAGCCGCAGATTCAGGGACAGCAATTCACCCCTCCACTTT
v_call: TRBV28; j_call: TRBJ2-7; clone_size: -; d_call: TRBD1; cdr3_aa: CATQSGRDRPYEQYF; cdr3_nt: TGTGCCACCCAGAGTGGTCGGGACAGACCCTACGAGCAGTACTTC
v_call: TRBV28; j_call: TRBJ2-7; clone_size: few; d_call: -; cdr3_aa: CASSSHRGGSYEQYF; cdr3_nt: TGTGCCAGCAGTTCCCACCGTGGCGGATCCTACGAGCAGTACTTC
v_call: TRBV30; j_call: TRBJ2-7; clone_size: -; d_call: TRBD1; cdr3_aa: CAWSAGDRVSYEQYF; cdr3_nt: TGTGCCTGGAGTGCAGGGGACAGAGTCTCCTACGAGCAGTACTTC
v_call: TRBV28; j_call: TRBJ1-2; clone_size: -; d_call: -; cdr3_aa: CASSLNGSQGRKGYTF; cdr3_nt: TGTGCCAGCAGTCTCAACGGGAGCCAGGGGCGAAAAGGCTACACCTTC
v_call: TRBV5-4; j_call: TRBJ2-3; clone_size: -; d_call: -; cdr3_aa: CASSFGSRADTQYF; cdr3_nt: TGTGCCAGCAGCTTTGGAAGTCGCGCAGATACGCAGTATTTT
v_call: TRBV19; j_call: TRBJ1-1; clone_size: -; d_call: -; cdr3_aa: CASSTGGLNTEAFF; cdr3_nt: TGTGCCAGTAGCACCGGGGGATTGAACACTGAAGCTTTCTTT
v_call: TRBV19; j_call: TRBJ1-5; clone_size: -; d_call: TRBD1; cdr3_aa: CASSSVDRGDNQPQHF; cdr3_nt: TGTGCCAGTAGTAGCGTGGACAGGGGTGACAATCAGCCCCAGCATTTT
v_call: TRBV5-1; j_call: TRBJ1-2; clone_size: -; d_call: -; cdr3_aa: CASREGNYGYTF; cdr3_nt: TGCGCCAGCAGAGAGGGGAACTATGGCTACACCTTC
v_call: TRBV18; j_call: TRBJ2-5; clone_size: -; d_call: -; cdr3_aa: CASSRMKETQYF; cdr3_nt: TGTGCCAGCTCCCGAATGAAAGAGACCCAGTACTTC
v_call: TRBV19; j_call: TRBJ2-1; clone_size: -; d_call: TRBD2; cdr3_aa: CASSPTSGRGEQFF; cdr3_nt: TGTGCCAGTAGTCCAACTAGCGGGAGAGGCGAGCAGTTCTTC
v_call: TRBV10-1; j_call: TRBJ2-1; clone_size: -; d_call: -; cdr3_aa: CASSEIAGSGGNEQFF; cdr3_nt: TGCGCCAGCAGTGAGATAGCAGGATCGGGTGGAAATGAGCAGTTCTTC
v_call: TRBV30; j_call: TRBJ1-2; clone_size: -; d_call: -; cdr3_aa: CAWSLNGGVGGYTF; cdr3_nt: TGTGCCTGGAGTTTGAATGGGGGGGTAGGTGGCTACACCTTC